A selection of T cell receptor beta chains follows, all from one sample in a study of T cells expressing NK-cell markers. After re-calling the 5' RACE reads, TCRdb lists one entry per CDR3 protein, DNA absent. Its table lists a few hundred thousand distinct CDR3 sequences. Input material: blood T cells: a sorted CD56 or NKG2C T cell subset, CD4+ or CD8+ T cells, or bulk PBMC T cells (not recorded which). The receptors derive from a man aged 18-69 years in good health. The CDR3 runs from the conserved cysteine through the conserved F or W.

j_gene | v_gene | CDR3aa
TRBJ2-6 | TRBV6-1 | CASKGSGANVLTF
TRBJ2-3 | TRBV4-2 | CASSIAGISTDTQYF
TRBJ2-2 | TRBV7-7 | CASSMTGAGELFF
TRBJ2-1 | TRBV15 | CATSRDPGRTGQFF
TRBJ2-7 | TRBV7-9 | CASSLGQGIGEQYF
TRBJ1-4 | TRBV7-9 | CASSSSGTLREKLFF
TRBJ1-6 | TRBV6-1 | CASSEMGQVYNSPLHF
TRBJ2-5 | TRBV2 | CASRPPGLAGFARETQYF
TRBJ1-2 | TRBV27 | CASRPPQGANSGYTF
TRBJ1-2 | TRBV27 | CASSLSRQFYGYTF
TRBJ1-2 | TRBV4-2 | CASSQDQEGVVGYTF
TRBJ1-2 | TRBV14 | CASSHNSNYGYTF
TRBJ1-1 | TRBV19 | CASSPYGRGHTEAFF
TRBJ2-7 | TRBV27 | CASSPRTVSYEQYF
TRBJ2-3 | TRBV6-1 | CASRALGLDTQYF
TRBJ2-3 | TRBV4-2 | CASSQTAGGRTDTQYF
TRBJ2-7 | TRBV5-5 | CASSVGGGTVSYEQYF
TRBJ2-3 | TRBV30 | CAWSADRARDTQYF
TRBJ2-2 | TRBV14 | CASSQQWTNTGELFF
TRBJ2-1 | TRBV5-1 | CASSLAASGDSDSDEQFF
TRBJ2-1 | TRBV5-6 | CASSLRLAAQFF
TRBJ2-1 | TRBV18 | CASQTVGTGANEQFF
TRBJ2-5 | TRBV18 | CASSPRTGGTETQYF
TRBJ2-3 | TRBV7-8 | CASSLGTLTGDTQYF
TRBJ2-3 | TRBV20-1 | CSADGGTKQGDTQYF
TRBJ2-1 | TRBV28 | CASSSSGPYNEQFF
TRBJ2-7 | TRBV20-1 | CSATVQAAEQYF
TRBJ1-2 | TRBV12-3/TRBV12-4 | CASSRGPSNYGYTF
TRBJ2-2 | TRBV5-1 | CASSGLQATGELFF
TRBJ2-7 | TRBV28 | CASSSTGTPSYEQYF
TRBJ1-1 | TRBV4-2 | CASSQPGQGATNTEAFF
TRBJ2-7 | TRBV4-2 | CASSRSGFYEQYF
TRBJ1-6 | TRBV2 | CASSETGSRNSPLHF
TRBJ2-1 | TRBV10-2 | CASSDLPGQGRHDSYNEQFF
TRBJ2-2 | TRBV12-3/TRBV12-4 | CASSFSSGGSGELFF
TRBJ2-5 | TRBV5-5 | CASSLAGGARTQETQYF
TRBJ2-7 | TRBV7-2 | CASSLLAGGGIHEQYF
TRBJ1-1 | TRBV7-2 | CASSLVRGGLNTEAFF
TRBJ1-1 | TRBV21-1 | CASSVISGPYTEAFF
TRBJ2-1 | TRBV12-3/TRBV12-4 | CASSRGQGNEQFF